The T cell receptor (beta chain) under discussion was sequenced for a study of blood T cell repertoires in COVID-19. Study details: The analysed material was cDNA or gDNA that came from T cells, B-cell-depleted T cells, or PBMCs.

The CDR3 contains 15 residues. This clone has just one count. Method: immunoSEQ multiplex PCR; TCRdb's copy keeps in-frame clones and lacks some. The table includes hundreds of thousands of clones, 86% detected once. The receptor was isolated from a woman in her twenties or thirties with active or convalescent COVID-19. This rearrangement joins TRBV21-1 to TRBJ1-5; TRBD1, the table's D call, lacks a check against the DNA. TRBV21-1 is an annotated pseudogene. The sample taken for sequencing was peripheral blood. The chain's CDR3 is CASSTHRDRGKPQHF. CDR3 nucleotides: TGTGCCAGCAGCACCCACCGGGACAGGGGAAAACCCCAGCATTTT.